This section outlines one TCR beta chain sequence together with its context. The data were obtained in a study of control samples from healthy donors and cancer patients. Sequencing used immunoSEQ multiplex PCR; TCRdb keeps in-frame clones, though not all of them. Of some 71,000 clones in the sample, around 87% were seen once. The CDR3 loop spans 15 amino acids. With 3 bases removed from V and 6 bases from J, the gap between germline ends came to 17 bases. Germline V gene data show CDR1 as LGHDT and CDR2 as YNNKEL (reference sequence). The receptor's source is a woman aged 50 to 60 with head and neck cancer. The specimen was PBMCs. The chain joins TRBV3-1 (or the pseudogene TRBV3-2) to TRBJ1-1, with D tentatively TRBD1 (5 bases). The chain's CDR3 is CASSHRREGAPEAFF. CDR3 bases: TGTGCCAGCAGCCATAGAAGGGAAGGGGCCCCTGAAGCTTTCTTT.